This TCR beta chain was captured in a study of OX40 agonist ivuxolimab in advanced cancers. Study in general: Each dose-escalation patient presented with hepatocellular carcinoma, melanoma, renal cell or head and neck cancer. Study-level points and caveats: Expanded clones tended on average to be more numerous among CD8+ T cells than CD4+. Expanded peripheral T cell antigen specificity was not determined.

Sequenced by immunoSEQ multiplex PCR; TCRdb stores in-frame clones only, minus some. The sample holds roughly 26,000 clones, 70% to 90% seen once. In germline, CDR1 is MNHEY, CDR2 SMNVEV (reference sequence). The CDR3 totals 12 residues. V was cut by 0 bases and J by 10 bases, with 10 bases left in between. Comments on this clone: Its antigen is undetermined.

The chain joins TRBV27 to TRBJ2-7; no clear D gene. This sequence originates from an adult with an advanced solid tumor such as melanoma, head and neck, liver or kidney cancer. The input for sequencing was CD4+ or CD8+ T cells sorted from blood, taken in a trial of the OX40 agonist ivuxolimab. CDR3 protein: CASSLSGLVQYF. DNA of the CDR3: TGTGCCAGCAGTTTATCCGGCCTCGTACAGTACTTC.